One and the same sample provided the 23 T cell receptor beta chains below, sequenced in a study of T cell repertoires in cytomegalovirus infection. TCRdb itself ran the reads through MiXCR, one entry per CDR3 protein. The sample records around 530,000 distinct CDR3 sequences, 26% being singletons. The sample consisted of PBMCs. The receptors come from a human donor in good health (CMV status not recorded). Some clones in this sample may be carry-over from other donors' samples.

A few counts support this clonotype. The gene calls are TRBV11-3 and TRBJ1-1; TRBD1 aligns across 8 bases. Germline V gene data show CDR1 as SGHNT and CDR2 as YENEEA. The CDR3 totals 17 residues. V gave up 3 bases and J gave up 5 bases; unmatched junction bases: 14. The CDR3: CASSLIGQGWLDTEAFF. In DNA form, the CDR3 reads TGTGCCAGCAGCTTGATCGGACAGGGTTGGTTGGATACTGAAGCTTTCTTT.

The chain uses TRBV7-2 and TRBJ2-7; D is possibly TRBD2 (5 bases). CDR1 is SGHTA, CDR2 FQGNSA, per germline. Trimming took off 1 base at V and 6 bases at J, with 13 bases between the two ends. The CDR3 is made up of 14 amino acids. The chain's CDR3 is CASSLEGAAGEQYV. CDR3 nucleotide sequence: TGTGCCAGCAGCTTAGAGGGTGCCGCGGGCGAGCAGTACGTC.

The CDR3 region is CASSLEVWRAGANVLTF. The CDR3 coding sequence is TGTGCCAGCAGCTTAGAAGTGTGGAGGGCCGGGGCCAACGTCCTGACTTTC. The genes are TRBV7-2 and TRBJ2-6, with D tentatively TRBD2 (6 bases). The CDR3 runs 17 residues. Germline assignment: CDR1 SGHTA and CDR2 FQGNSA. Trimming removed 1 base from V and 4 bases from J, with 14 bases in between.

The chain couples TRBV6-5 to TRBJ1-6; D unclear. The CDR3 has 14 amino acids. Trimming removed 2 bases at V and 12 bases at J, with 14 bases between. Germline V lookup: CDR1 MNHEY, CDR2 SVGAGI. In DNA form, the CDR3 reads TGTGCCAGCAGTTACAATGCCCGCCGGGGACCCCTCCACTTT. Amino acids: CASSYNARRGPLHF.

CDR3 loop: CASSYPRGVPYYEQYV. CDR3 in DNA: TGTGCCAGCAGTTACCCCAGGGGCGTCCCCTACTACGAGCAGTACGTC. The gene calls are TRBV6-2 or TRBV6-3 and TRBJ2-7; maybe TRBD1 (6 bases). The V end lost 2 bases, the J end lost 3 bases, and 17 bases lay between the germline ends. Germline assignment: CDR1 MNHEY and CDR2 SVGEGT. CDR3 length equals 16 residues.

The CDR3 here is CASSYSTSPRVLSYNEQFF. The CDR3 nucleotides are TGTGCCAGCAGTTACTCGACAAGCCCCCGGGTTCTCTCCTACAATGAGCAGTTCTTC. The chain couples TRBV6-5 to TRBJ2-1; unclear D gene. This CDR3 comprises 19 residues. The germline CDR1 and CDR2 sequences are MNHEY and SVGAGI. Trimming pared 0 bases from V and 0 bases from J, leaving 18 bases between.

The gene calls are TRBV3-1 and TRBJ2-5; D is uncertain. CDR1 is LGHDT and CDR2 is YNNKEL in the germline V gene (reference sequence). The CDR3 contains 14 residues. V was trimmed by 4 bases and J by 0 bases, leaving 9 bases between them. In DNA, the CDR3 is TGTGCCAGCAGCCGTTTAATGTACCAAGAGACCCAGTACTTC. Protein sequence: CASSRLMYQETQYF.

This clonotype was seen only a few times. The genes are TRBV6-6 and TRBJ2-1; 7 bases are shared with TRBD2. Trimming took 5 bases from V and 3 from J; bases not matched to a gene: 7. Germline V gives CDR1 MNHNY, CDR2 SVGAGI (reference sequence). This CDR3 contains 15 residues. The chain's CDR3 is CASSPGTKNYNEQFF. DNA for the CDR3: TGTGCCAGCAGTCCCGGGACTAAAAACTACAATGAGCAGTTCTTC.

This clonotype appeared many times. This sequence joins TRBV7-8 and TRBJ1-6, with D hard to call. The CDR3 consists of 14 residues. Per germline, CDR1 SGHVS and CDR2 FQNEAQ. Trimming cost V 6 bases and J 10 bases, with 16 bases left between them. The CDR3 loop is CASSLTVVESPLHF. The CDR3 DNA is TGTGCCAGCAGTTTAACAGTGGTCGAGTCACCCCTCCACTTT.

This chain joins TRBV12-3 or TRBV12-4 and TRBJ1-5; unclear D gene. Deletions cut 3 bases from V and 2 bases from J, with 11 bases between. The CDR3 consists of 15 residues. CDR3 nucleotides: TGTGCCAGCAGTTTTATCTCTCTGGGCAATCAGCCCCAGCATTTT. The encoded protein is CASSFISLGNQPQHF.

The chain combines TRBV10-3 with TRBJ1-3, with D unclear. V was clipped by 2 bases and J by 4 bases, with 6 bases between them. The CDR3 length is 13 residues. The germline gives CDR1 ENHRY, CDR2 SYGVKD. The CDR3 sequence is CAISEARGNTIYF. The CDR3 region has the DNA TGTGCCATCAGTGAGGCCAGAGGAAACACCATATATTTT.

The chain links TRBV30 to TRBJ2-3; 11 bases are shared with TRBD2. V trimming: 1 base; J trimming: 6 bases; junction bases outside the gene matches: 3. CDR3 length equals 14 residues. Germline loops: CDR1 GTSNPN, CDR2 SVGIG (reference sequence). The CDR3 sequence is CAWSGTSGSDTQYF. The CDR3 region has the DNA TGTGCCTGGAGTGGCACTAGCGGGAGTGATACGCAGTATTTT.

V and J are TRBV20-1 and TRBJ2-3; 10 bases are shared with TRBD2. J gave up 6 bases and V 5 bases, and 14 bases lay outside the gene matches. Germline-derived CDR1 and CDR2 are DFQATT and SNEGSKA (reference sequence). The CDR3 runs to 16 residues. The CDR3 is CSAASGAGGPRDTQYF. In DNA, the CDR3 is TGCAGTGCTGCGTCAGGAGCGGGAGGGCCTCGGGATACGCAGTATTTT.

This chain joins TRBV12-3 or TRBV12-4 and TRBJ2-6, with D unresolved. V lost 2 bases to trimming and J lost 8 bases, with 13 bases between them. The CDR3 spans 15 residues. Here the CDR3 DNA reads TGTGCCAGCAGTTTATCAGGCGCTAATTCCAACGTCCTGACTTTC. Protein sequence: CASSLSGANSNVLTF.

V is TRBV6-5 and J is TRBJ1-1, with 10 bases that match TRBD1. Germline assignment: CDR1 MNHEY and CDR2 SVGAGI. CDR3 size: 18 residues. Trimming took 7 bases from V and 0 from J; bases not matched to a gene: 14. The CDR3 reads CASTLLAGQGGLNTEAFF. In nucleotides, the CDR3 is TGTGCCAGCACCCTCCTAGCAGGACAGGGGGGCTTGAACACTGAAGCTTTCTTT.

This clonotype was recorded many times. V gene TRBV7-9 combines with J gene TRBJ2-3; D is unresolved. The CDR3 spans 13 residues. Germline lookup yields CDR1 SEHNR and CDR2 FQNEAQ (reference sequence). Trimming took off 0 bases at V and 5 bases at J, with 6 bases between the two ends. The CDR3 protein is CASSLAGEDTQYF. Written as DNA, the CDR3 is TGTGCCAGCAGCTTAGCAGGAGAAGATACGCAGTATTTT.

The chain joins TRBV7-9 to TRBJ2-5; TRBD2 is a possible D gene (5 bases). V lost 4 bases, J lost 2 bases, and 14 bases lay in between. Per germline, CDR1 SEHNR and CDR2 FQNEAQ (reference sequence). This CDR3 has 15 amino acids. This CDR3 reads CASSSLSRGQETQYF. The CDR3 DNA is TGTGCCAGCAGCTCCCTAAGCCGGGGACAAGAGACCCAGTACTTC.

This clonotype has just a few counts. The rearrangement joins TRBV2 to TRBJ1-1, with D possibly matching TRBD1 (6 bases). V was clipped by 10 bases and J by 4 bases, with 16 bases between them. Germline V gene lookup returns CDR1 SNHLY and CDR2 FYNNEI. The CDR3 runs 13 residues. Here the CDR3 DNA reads TGTGCCAATGCAGGGGAAACAAGCACTGAAGCTTTCTTT. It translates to CANAGETSTEAFF. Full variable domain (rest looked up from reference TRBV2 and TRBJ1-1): EPEVTQTPSHQVTQMGQEVILRCVPISNHLYFYWYRQILGQKVEFLVSFYNNEISEKSEIFDDQFSVERPDGSNFTLKIRSTKLEDSAMYFCANAGETSTEAFFGQGTRLTVV.

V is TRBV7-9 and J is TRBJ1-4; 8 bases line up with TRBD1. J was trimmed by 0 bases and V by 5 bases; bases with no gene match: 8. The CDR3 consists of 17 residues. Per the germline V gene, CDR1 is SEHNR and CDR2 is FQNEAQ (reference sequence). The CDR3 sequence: CASSGDRRNPTNEKLFF. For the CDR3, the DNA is TGTGCCAGCAGCGGGGACAGGAGGAATCCAACTAATGAAAAACTGTTTTTT.

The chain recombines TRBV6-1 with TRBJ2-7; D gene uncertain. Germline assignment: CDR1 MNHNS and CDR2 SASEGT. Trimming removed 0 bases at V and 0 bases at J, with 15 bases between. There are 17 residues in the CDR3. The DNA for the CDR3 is TGTGCCAGCAGTGAAGCTGGCCAGCTTAGGAGCTCCTACGAGCAGTACGTC. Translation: CASSEAGQLRSSYEQYV.

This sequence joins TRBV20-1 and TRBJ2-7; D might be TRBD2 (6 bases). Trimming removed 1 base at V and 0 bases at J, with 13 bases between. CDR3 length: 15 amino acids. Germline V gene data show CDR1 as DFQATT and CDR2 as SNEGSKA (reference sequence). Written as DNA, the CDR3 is TGCAGTGCTAGAGTCGTAGCGGAGAGCTCCTACGAGCAGTACTTC. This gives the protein CSARVVAESSYEQYF.

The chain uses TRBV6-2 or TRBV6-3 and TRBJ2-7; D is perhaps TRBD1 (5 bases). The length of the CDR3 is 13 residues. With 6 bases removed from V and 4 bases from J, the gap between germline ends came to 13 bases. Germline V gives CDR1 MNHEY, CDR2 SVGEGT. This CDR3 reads CASRMTAGYEQYF. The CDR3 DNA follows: TGTGCCAGCAGAATGACAGCAGGGTACGAGCAGTACTTC.

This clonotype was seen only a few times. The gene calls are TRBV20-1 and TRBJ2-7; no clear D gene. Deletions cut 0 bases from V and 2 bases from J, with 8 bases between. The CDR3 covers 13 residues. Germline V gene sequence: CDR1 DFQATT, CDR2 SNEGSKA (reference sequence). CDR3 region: CSARDLSTYEQYF. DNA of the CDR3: TGCAGTGCTAGAGATCTATCAACCTACGAGCAGTACTTC.